The source of this T cell receptor (beta chain) is a study of blood T cell repertoires in COVID-19. As for the study in general: Sample material is recorded as cDNA or gDNA derived from T cells, B-cell-depleted T cells, or PBMCs.

The germline gives CDR1 KGHDR, CDR2 SFDVKD. After removal of 3 bases from V and 6 bases from J, the junction contained 11 bases not matched to a gene. The CDR3 length is 16 residues. Per the original methods: Counts of nucleated cells, estimated from reference gene primer amplification, were obtained. Sequencing used immunoSEQ multiplex PCR; TCRdb keeps in-frame clones, though not all of them. Clone size and V and J calls were adopted from that table, with D and trimming inferred from the DNA. The data show 150,000 to 200,000 clones, around nine tenths seen once. The sample consisted of peripheral blood. This rearrangement joins TRBV24-1 to TRBJ2-7, with 9 bases aligning to TRBD1. The receptor's source is a woman aged 18-35 years who had recovered from COVID-19. CDR3 DNA sequence: TGTGCCACCAGTGATGGGCCCCCGGGACAGGGAGGCGAGCAGTACTTC. Its translation: CATSDGPPGQGGEQYF.